The 10 T cell receptor beta chains reported below all come from one sample, sequenced in a study of OX40 agonist ivuxolimab in advanced cancers. Using immunoSEQ multiplex PCR, the repertoire was profiled, and TCRdb retains in-frame clones only, with some absent. The table shows 65,000 to 85,000 clones, with approximately 90% occurring only once. Sample: CD4+ or CD8+ T cells sorted from blood, taken in a trial of the OX40 agonist ivuxolimab. The receptors were gathered from an adult with an advanced solid tumor such as melanoma, head and neck, liver or kidney cancer.

The chain combines TRBV9 with TRBJ2-3; TRBD2 aligns across 10 bases. Looked up from germline, CDR1 is SGDLS and CDR2 is YYNGEE. The length of the CDR3 is 17 residues. V dropped 4 bases and J dropped 0; count of bases not matched to a gene: 8. The DNA of the CDR3 is TGTGCCAGCAGCCCACACCTACTAGCGGGGAGCACAGATACGCAGTATTTT. Encoded protein: CASSPHLLAGSTDTQYF.

The chain uses TRBV5-4 and TRBJ2-2; D is unresolved. The V gene lost 5 bases and the J gene lost 1 base, with 6 bases spanning the gap. CDR1 is SGHNT, CDR2 YYREEE, per germline (reference sequence). The CDR3 loop spans 13 amino acids. In nucleotides, the CDR3 is TGTGCCAGCAGGGGTCAGAACACCGGGGAGCTGTTTTTT. Protein product: CASRGQNTGELFF.

The CDR3, as DNA: TGTGCCAGCAGTTACTTCTCTGGGAGGGATGAGACCCAGTACTTC. This sequence encodes CASSYFSGRDETQYF. The chain employs TRBV6-5 and TRBJ2-5; 7 bases match TRBD2. Germline CDR1 reads MNHEY; CDR2 reads SVGAGI. Losses at the gene ends were 1 base for V and 5 bases for J; bases not matched to a gene: 7. The CDR3 loop spans 15 amino acids.

The chain couples TRBV19 to TRBJ2-2; D may be TRBD2 (6 bases). The V and J ends lost 5 bases and 4 bases respectively, with 14 bases between them. Germline lookup yields CDR1 LNHDA and CDR2 SQIVND (reference sequence). This CDR3 spans 15 amino acids. The CDR3 sequence: CASSSGLGTTGELFF. The DNA of the CDR3 is TGTGCCAGTAGTTCGGGACTCGGGACCACCGGGGAGCTGTTTTTT.

CDR3 sequence (DNA): TGTGCCAGCAGCCAGACAGGGACCGGGGAGCTGTTTTTT. Translated: CASSQTGTGELFF. The rearrangement uses TRBV7-6 and TRBJ2-2; 7 bases agree with TRBD1. V dropped 5 bases and J dropped 5; count of bases not matched to a gene: 2. Germline V gene data show CDR1 as SGHVS and CDR2 as FNYEAQ. The CDR3 is made up of 13 amino acids.

V and J are TRBV27 and TRBJ1-2; D might be TRBD1 (5 bases). Per germline, CDR1 MNHEY and CDR2 SMNVEV (reference sequence). V lost 8 bases, J lost 4 bases, and 23 bases lay in between. The CDR3 covers 16 residues. The CDR3 protein is CASRLGGNAAVYGYTF. The CDR3 region has the DNA TGTGCCAGCCGACTGGGGGGGAATGCGGCGGTCTATGGCTACACCTTC.

V is TRBV6-6 and J is TRBJ1-1; D is perhaps TRBD1 (5 bases). The CDR3 spans 15 residues. Trimming took off 6 bases at V and 4 bases at J, with 18 bases between the two ends. In germline, CDR1 is MNHNY, CDR2 SVGAGI (reference sequence). The CDR3 reads CASSRSRVSVTEAFF. The CDR3 region has the DNA TGTGCCAGCAGCCGATCCAGGGTGTCGGTCACTGAAGCTTTCTTT.

This clone was found a few times. The chain joins TRBV7-8 to TRBJ2-1; the D is unclear. Germline V gives CDR1 SGHVS, CDR2 FQNEAQ. This CDR3 is 14 amino acids long. The V gene lost 5 bases and the J gene lost 9 bases, with 17 bases spanning the gap. DNA of the CDR3: TGTGCCAGCAGCATTGTACGGGCCTTAGGTGAGCAGTTCTTC. This gives the protein CASSIVRALGEQFF.

V and J are TRBV4-1 and TRBJ2-3; D might be TRBD1 (6 bases). The length of the CDR3 is 14 residues. Trimming removed 5 bases from V and 2 bases from J, with 11 bases in between. The germline CDR1 and CDR2 sequences are MGHRA and YSYEKL. In DNA, the CDR3 is TGCGCCAGCAGCTATCGGACAGACACAGATACGCAGTATTTT. Its protein product is CASSYRTDTDTQYF.

V gene TRBV20-1 combines with J gene TRBJ2-5, with D uncertain. Germline V CDR1 and CDR2: DFQATT, SNEGSKA (reference sequence). V was cut by 0 bases and J by 5 bases, with 4 bases left in between. This CDR3 spans 11 amino acids. The CDR3 region has the DNA TGCAGTGCTAGAGAGATCGAGACCCAGTACTTC. Its translation: CSAREIETQYF.